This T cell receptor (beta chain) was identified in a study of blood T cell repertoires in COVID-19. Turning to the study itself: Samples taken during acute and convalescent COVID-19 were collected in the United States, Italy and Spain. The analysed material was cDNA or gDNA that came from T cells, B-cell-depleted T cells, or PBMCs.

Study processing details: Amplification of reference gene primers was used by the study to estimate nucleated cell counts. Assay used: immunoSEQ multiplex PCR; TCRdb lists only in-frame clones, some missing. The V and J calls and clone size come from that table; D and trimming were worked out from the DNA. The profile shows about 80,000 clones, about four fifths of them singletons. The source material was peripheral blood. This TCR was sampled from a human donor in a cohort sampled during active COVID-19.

CDR3 coding DNA: TGTGCCAGCAGCCCCGCGGGAATGACAGATACGCAGTATTTT. Protein sequence: CASSPAGMTDTQYF. The chain couples TRBV7-3 to TRBJ2-3; D may be TRBD2 (6 bases). The CDR3 is 14 amino acids. The germline V gene encodes CDR1 SGHTA and CDR2 FQGTGA. Between the trimmed V and J ends, which lost 5 bases and 3 bases, there was a span of 12 bases.